Following are 22 T cell receptor beta chains from one sample sequenced in a study of brain metastases from non-small cell lung cancer. Method: immunoSEQ multiplex PCR; TCRdb's copy keeps in-frame clones and lacks some. The table has some 1,300 clones, roughly 80% seen once. Input material: tumor-adjacent normal tissue. These receptors were obtained from a donor over 35 with non-small cell lung cancer.

The chain employs TRBV20-1 and TRBJ1-1; the D is unclear. Germline V gene lookup returns CDR1 DFQATT and CDR2 SNEGSKA (reference sequence). CDR3 length: 11 amino acids. Trimming left V 6 bases short and J 1 base short, with 6 bases between. The CDR3 DNA reads TGCAGTGCCGGCGAGAACACTGAAGCTTTCTTT. Translation gives CSAGENTEAFF.

V and J are TRBV7-2 and TRBJ2-7, with 7 positions matching TRBD1. CDR1 is SGHTA and CDR2 is FQGNSA in the germline V gene. The CDR3 spans 16 residues. The ends lost 5 bases at V and 7 bases at J; junction bases unmatched: 17. In nucleotides, the CDR3 is TGTGCCAGCAGCCCCCTAGGGGGCACAGGGGAACGGGAGCAGTACTTC. Its translation is CASSPLGGTGEREQYF.

The genes are TRBV29-1 and TRBJ1-2, with TRBD1 identical over 12 bases. CDR3 length equals 15 residues. The junction had 6 bases not matched to a gene; V was cut back by 2 bases and J by 5 bases. The germline V gene has CDR1 SQVTM and CDR2 ANQGSEA. CDR3: CSVESGDRGLYGYTF. CDR3 in DNA: TGCAGCGTTGAATCGGGGGACAGGGGGCTGTATGGCTACACCTTC. The variable domain in full, completed from reference TRBV29-1 and TRBJ1-2, reads SAVISQKPSRDICQRGTSLTIQCQVDSQVTMMFWYRQQPGQSLTLIATANQGSEATYESGFVIDKFPISRPNLTFSTLTVSNMSPEDSSIYLCSVESGDRGLYGYTFGSGTRLTVV.

This chain connects TRBV24-1 to TRBJ2-1; 8 bases line up with TRBD2. Trimming removed 1 base from V and 3 bases from J; junction bases left unmatched: 4. The CDR3 runs 16 residues. CDR1 and CDR2 from the germline V gene are KGHDR and SFDVKD. The CDR3 nucleotides are TGTGCCACCAGTGATTTTTCAGCGGGGGTCTACAATGAGCAGTTCTTC. It encodes CATSDFSAGVYNEQFF.

The J gene is TRBJ2-2, the V gene TRBV30; no reliable D call. Trimming took off 7 bases at V and 5 bases at J, with 5 bases between the two ends. CDR3 length: 10 residues. In germline, CDR1 is GTSNPN, CDR2 SVGIG (reference sequence). The CDR3 nucleotides are TGTGCCTTCGAAACCGGGGAGCTGTTTTTT. Translation: CAFETGELFF.

The rearrangement joins TRBV11-3 to TRBJ2-3; unclear D gene. The ends were cut back, 2 bases at V and 4 bases at J, with 13 bases in the middle. In germline, CDR1 is SGHNT, CDR2 YENEEA. This CDR3 is built from 15 residues. CDR3: CASSLRRGVADTQYF. In DNA, the CDR3 is TGTGCCAGCAGCTTACGAAGAGGCGTTGCAGATACGCAGTATTTT.

The chain carries TRBV7-2 and TRBJ2-6, with 7 bases lining up with TRBD1. Germline V lookup: CDR1 SGHTA, CDR2 FQGNSA. V shed 4 bases, J shed 2 bases, and the junction held 8 bases outside the gene matches. The CDR3 has 17 amino acids. The CDR3: CASSSRQGQTGANVLTF. CDR3 DNA sequence: TGTGCCAGCAGCTCTAGACAGGGCCAGACTGGGGCCAACGTCCTGACTTTC.

The chain couples TRBV7-2 to TRBJ2-5; the match to TRBD2 covers 12 bases. The V gene end was trimmed by 8 bases and the J gene end by 2 bases; junction bases not matched to a gene: 6. Germline loops: CDR1 SGHTA, CDR2 FQGNSA. The CDR3 contains 15 residues. The CDR3 DNA follows: TGTGCCAGCGGACGGACTAGCGGGAATCAAGAGACCCAGTACTTC. Encoded protein: CASGRTSGNQETQYF.

The chain uses TRBV2 and TRBJ1-5; 10 nucleotides agree with TRBD1. V was pared by 3 bases and J by 6 bases, with 5 bases of the junction left unmatched. Per the germline V gene, CDR1 is SNHLY and CDR2 is FYNNEI. The CDR3 covers 15 residues. The CDR3 coding sequence is TGTGCCAGCAGTGATCGACAGGGGGCCTTTCAGCCCCAGCATTTT. This codes for CASSDRQGAFQPQHF.

The V call is TRBV5-6, the J call TRBJ2-5; a possible D gene is TRBD2 (6 bases). The germline CDR1 and CDR2 sequences are SGHDT and YYEEEE. The CDR3 contains 15 residues. V lost 1 base to trimming and J lost 2 bases, with 12 bases between them. CDR3 residues: CASSLWRESQETQYF. The DNA for the CDR3 is TGTGCCAGCAGCTTGTGGCGGGAAAGTCAAGAGACCCAGTACTTC.

V usage is TRBV29-1 and J usage is TRBJ1-4; 8 nucleotides match TRBD1. The CDR3 has 14 amino acids. V was pared by 6 bases and J by 8 bases, with 11 bases of the junction left unmatched. Per the germline V gene, CDR1 is SQVTM and CDR2 is ANQGSEA. CDR3 nucleotides: TGCAGCGTGGCAGTGACAGGGGAGTGGGAAAAACTGTTTTTT. Translated, it gives CSVAVTGEWEKLFF.

A word on this clone: One junction end disagrees with the germline gene, perhaps due to a read error. The gene calls are TRBV10-3 and TRBJ1-2; D call uncertain. Germline V CDR1 and CDR2: ENHRY, SYGVKD. The CDR3 has 15 residues. The CDR3 region has the DNA TGTACCATCAGTGAATCGGGGTCTGCTAACTATGGCTACACCTTC. This codes for CTISESGSANYGYTF.

This chain links TRBV25-1 with TRBJ2-1; TRBD1 matches at 11 bases. This CDR3 region has 16 residues. The V and J ends lost 5 bases and 8 bases, in that order; junction bases with no gene match: 11. CDR1 MGHDK and CDR2 SYGVNS come from the germline V gene. Here the CDR3 reads CASSIPGQGVRDEQFF. The CDR3 DNA sequence: TGTGCCAGCAGTATACCGGGACAGGGGGTTAGAGATGAGCAGTTCTTC.

The J gene is TRBJ1-1, the V gene TRBV7-8, with unresolved D. CDR1 SGHVS and CDR2 FQNEAQ come from the germline V gene. Deletions cut 5 bases from V and 8 bases from J, with 9 bases between. This CDR3 has 11 residues. CDR3 bases: TGTGCCAGCAGCCCGACCGTCGAAGCTTTCTTT. Protein: CASSPTVEAFF.

The chain links TRBV13 to TRBJ1-3, with D maybe TRBD1 (5 bases). Trimming pared 0 bases from V and 7 bases from J, leaving 16 bases between. CDR1 and CDR2 from the germline V gene are PRHDT and FYEKMQ (reference sequence). This CDR3 region has 16 residues. This CDR3 is CASSLGEGRDTNTIYF. The CDR3 nucleotides read TGTGCCAGCAGCTTAGGCGAGGGCAGGGATACGAACACCATATATTTT.

The genes are TRBV29-1 and TRBJ2-1; D is possibly TRBD1 or TRBD2 (5 bases each). This CDR3 has 14 residues. The V and J ends lost 3 bases and 5 bases respectively, with 14 bases between them. Looked up from germline, CDR1 is SQVTM and CDR2 is ANQGSEA. The DNA of the CDR3 is TGCAGCGTTGATCTTCGGGGCGCCGACAATGAGCAGTTCTTC. This translates into CSVDLRGADNEQFF.

The J gene is TRBJ2-3, the V gene TRBV5-4; 8 positions match TRBD1. The ends lost 4 bases at V and 3 bases at J; junction bases unmatched: 4. The CDR3 covers 14 residues. CDR1 is SGHNT, CDR2 YYREEE, per germline (reference sequence). The CDR3 loop reads CASSTGQGTDTQYF. For the CDR3, the DNA is TGTGCCAGCAGCACCGGACAGGGAACAGATACGCAGTATTTT.

The chain links TRBV6-2 or TRBV6-3 to TRBJ2-7; 9 bases agree with TRBD1. Germline V gene lookup returns CDR1 MNHEY and CDR2 SVGEGT. After removal of 2 bases from V and 4 bases from J, the junction contained 6 bases not matched to a gene. This CDR3 is built from 15 residues. For the CDR3, the DNA is TGTGCCAGCAGTTACACGACAGGGGGATCATACGAGCAGTACTTC. Translated: CASSYTTGGSYEQYF.

As concerns this clone: This sample also contains other DNA sequences that code for the same CDR3. The gene calls are TRBV4-1 and TRBJ2-7, with a possible D match to TRBD2 (5 bases). Germline V CDR1 and CDR2: MGHRA, YSYEKL. Deletions cut 0 bases from V and 0 bases from J, with 12 bases between. The CDR3 is made up of 16 amino acids. CDR3 nucleotide sequence: TGCGCCAGCAGCCAAGAAACGCCGGGGAGCTCCTACGAGCAGTACTTC. This sequence encodes CASSQETPGSSYEQYF.

The chain has TRBV5-6 and TRBJ2-7; TRBD2 is a possible D gene (5 bases). Germline V lookup: CDR1 SGHDT, CDR2 YYEEEE. The CDR3 contains 16 residues. V lost 3 bases and J 0 bases, leaving 16 bases between the germline ends. This CDR3 reads CASSSSGSGRSYEQYF. CDR3 in DNA: TGTGCCAGCAGCTCGTCGGGATCTGGGCGCTCCTACGAGCAGTACTTC.

This chain connects TRBV7-2 to TRBJ2-6, with a tentative D call TRBD2 (5 bases). The CDR3 sequence is 15 residues long. Germline CDR1 SGHTA, CDR2 FQGNSA. V gave up 1 base and J gave up 2 bases, with 6 bases separating them. CDR3 DNA sequence: TGTGCCAGCAGCTTAGGAGGGCCTGGGGCCAACGTCCTGACTTTC. It specifies CASSLGGPGANVLTF.

This chain links TRBV4-1 with TRBJ2-1; 9 bases align to TRBD2. Trimming cost V 6 bases and J 7 bases; bases outside gene matches: 4. The CDR3 spans 13 residues. Germline loops: CDR1 MGHRA, CDR2 YSYEKL. CDR3 region: CASRKLAGNEQFF. CDR3 sequence (DNA): TGCGCCAGCAGAAAACTAGCGGGTAATGAGCAGTTCTTC.